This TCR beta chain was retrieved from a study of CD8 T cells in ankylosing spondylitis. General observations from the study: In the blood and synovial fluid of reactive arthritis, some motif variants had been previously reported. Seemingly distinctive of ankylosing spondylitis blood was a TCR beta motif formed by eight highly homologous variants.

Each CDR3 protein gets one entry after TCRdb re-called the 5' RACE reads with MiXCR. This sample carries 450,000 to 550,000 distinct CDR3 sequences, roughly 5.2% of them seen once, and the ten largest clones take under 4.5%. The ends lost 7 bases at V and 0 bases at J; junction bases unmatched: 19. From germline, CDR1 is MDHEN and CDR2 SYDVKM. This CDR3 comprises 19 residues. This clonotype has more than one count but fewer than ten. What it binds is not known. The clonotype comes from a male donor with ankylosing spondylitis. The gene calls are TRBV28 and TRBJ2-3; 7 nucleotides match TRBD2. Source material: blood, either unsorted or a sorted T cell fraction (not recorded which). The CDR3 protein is CASTGRASGPLRSTDTQYF. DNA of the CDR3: TGTGCCAGCACCGGCCGGGCTAGCGGACCCCTCAGGAGCACAGATACGCAGTATTTT.